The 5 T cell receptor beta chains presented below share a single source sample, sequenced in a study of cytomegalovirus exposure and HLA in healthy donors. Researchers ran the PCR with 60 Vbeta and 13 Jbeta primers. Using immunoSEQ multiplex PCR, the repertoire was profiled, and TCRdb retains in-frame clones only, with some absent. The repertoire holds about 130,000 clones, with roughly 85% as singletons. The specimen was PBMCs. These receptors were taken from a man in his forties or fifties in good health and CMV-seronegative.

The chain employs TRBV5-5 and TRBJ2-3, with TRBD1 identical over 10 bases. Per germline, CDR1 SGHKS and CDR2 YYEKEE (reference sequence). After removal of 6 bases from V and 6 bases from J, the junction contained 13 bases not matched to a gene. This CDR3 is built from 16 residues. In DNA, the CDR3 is TGTGCCAGCAACCAACCCGGGACAGGGGTGCGGGATACGCAGTATTTT. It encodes CASNQPGTGVRDTQYF. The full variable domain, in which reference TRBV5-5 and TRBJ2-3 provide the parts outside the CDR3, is DAGVTQSPTHLIKTRGQQVTLRCSPISGHKSVSWYQQVLGQGPQFIFQYYEKEERGRGNFPDRFSARQFPNYSSELNVNALLLGDSALYLCASNQPGTGVRDTQYFGPGTRLTVL.

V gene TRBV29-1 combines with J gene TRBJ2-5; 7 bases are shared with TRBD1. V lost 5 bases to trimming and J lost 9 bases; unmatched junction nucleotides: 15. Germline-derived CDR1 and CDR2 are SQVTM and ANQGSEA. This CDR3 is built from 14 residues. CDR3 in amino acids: CSVYMTTTTGAQYF. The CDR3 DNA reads TGCAGCGTTTATATGACTACCACTACAGGGGCCCAGTACTTC. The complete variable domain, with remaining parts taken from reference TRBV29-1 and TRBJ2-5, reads SAVISQKPSRDICQRGTSLTIQCQVDSQVTMMFWYRQQPGQSLTLIATANQGSEATYESGFVIDKFPISRPNLTFSTLTVSNMSPEDSSIYLCSVYMTTTTGAQYFGPGTRLLVL.

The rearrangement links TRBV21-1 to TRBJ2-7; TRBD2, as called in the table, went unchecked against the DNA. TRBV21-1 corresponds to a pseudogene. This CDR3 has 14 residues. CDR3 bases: TGTGCCAGCAGCACCCGGACTAGCGGGAGGGAGCAGTACTTC. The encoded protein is CASSTRTSGREQYF.

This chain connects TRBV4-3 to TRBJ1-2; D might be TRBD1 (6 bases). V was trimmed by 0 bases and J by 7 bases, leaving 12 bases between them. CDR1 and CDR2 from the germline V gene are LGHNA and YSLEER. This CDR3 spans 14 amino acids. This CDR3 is CASSQEHRVSGYTF. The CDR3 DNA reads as TGCGCCAGCAGCCAAGAGCACAGGGTCAGTGGCTACACCTTC.

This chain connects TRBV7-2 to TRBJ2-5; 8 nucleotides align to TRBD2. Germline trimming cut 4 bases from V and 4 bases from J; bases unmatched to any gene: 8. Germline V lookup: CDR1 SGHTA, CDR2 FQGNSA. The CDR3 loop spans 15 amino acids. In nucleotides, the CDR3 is TGTGCCAGCAGCTCAGGGGCGGGGGGATTAGAGACCCAGTACTTC. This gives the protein CASSSGAGGLETQYF.